Listed below are T cell receptor beta chains from one sample, sequenced in a study of cytomegalovirus exposure and HLA in healthy donors. Sequenced by immunoSEQ multiplex PCR; TCRdb stores in-frame clones only, minus some. This sample has about 58,000 clones, with about 92% found just once. The specimen sequenced was PBMCs. Receptors originate from a man between 18 and 35 years old in good health and CMV-seronegative. The CDR3 runs from the conserved cysteine through the conserved F or W. Each record gives: clone size, J gene, V gene, D gene, CDR3 DNA, CDR3 protein. A D gene is named only where the DNA matches it firmly. Some rows have no size entry. The others give once, few or many, or a class for an expanded clone.

abundance: .; j_gene: TRBJ2-3; v_gene: TRBV2; d_gene: .; CDR3nt: TGTGCCAGCAGGCCCACCTCCGGGGGGCGCACAGATACGCAGTATTTT; CDR3aa: CASRPTSGGRTDTQYF
abundance: .; j_gene: TRBJ2-5; v_gene: TRBV10-3; d_gene: .; CDR3nt: TGTGCCATCAAAGACACGGAAGAGACCCAGTACTTC; CDR3aa: CAIKDTEETQYF
abundance: .; j_gene: TRBJ2-3; v_gene: TRBV9; d_gene: TRBD2; CDR3nt: TGTGCCAGCAGCGCTTCGAGCGGGGGAGACACAGATACGCAGTATTTT; CDR3aa: CASSASSGGDTDTQYF
abundance: .; j_gene: TRBJ2-7; v_gene: TRBV2; d_gene: TRBD2; CDR3nt: TGTGCCAGCGGGACTAGCGGATTCTACGAGCAGTACTTC; CDR3aa: CASGTSGFYEQYF
abundance: .; j_gene: TRBJ2-2; v_gene: TRBV7-9; d_gene: .; CDR3nt: TGTGCCAGCAGCAACCGGGACGGGGAGCTGTTTTTT; CDR3aa: CASSNRDGELFF
abundance: .; j_gene: TRBJ2-5; v_gene: TRBV6-1; d_gene: TRBD2; CDR3nt: TGTGCCAGCAGCGAACAACGCGGGAGCGGAGGGGAGACCCAGTACTTC; CDR3aa: CASSEQRGSGGETQYF
abundance: .; j_gene: TRBJ1-1; v_gene: TRBV7-3; d_gene: .; CDR3nt: TGTGCCAGCAGCTTTCACAGGGACGCTGAAGCTTTCTTT; CDR3aa: CASSFHRDAEAFF
abundance: .; j_gene: TRBJ2-1; v_gene: TRBV10-3; d_gene: TRBD2; CDR3nt: TGTGCCATCAGGGCCGGAACTAGCGGGAGGAATGAGCAGTTCTTC; CDR3aa: CAIRAGTSGRNEQFF
abundance: .; j_gene: TRBJ2-5; v_gene: TRBV5-1; d_gene: TRBD1; CDR3nt: TGCGCCAGCAGCTTGGTGGACAGGCAAGAGACCCAGTACTTC; CDR3aa: CASSLVDRQETQYF
abundance: .; j_gene: TRBJ1-2; v_gene: TRBV6-4; d_gene: .; CDR3nt: TGTGCCAGCAGTGACTCGGCGGGGTACGGCTACACCTTC; CDR3aa: CASSDSAGYGYTF
abundance: .; j_gene: TRBJ2-7; v_gene: TRBV7-9; d_gene: TRBD1; CDR3nt: TGTGCCAGCAGCTCTTTCGAAACCGGGACAGGGGGTGCGCAGTACTTC; CDR3aa: CASSSFETGTGGAQYF
abundance: .; j_gene: TRBJ2-7; v_gene: TRBV4-3; d_gene: TRBD2; CDR3nt: TGCGCCAGCAGCCGGACAATAGCGGGAGAGGGGCACGAGCAGTACTTC; CDR3aa: CASSRTIAGEGHEQYF
abundance: .; j_gene: TRBJ1-2; v_gene: TRBV7-8; d_gene: .; CDR3nt: TGTGCCAGCAGCCCCACCGGGACTGAGAACTATGGCTACACCTTC; CDR3aa: CASSPTGTENYGYTF
abundance: once; j_gene: TRBJ2-3; v_gene: TRBV7-3; d_gene: .; CDR3nt: TGTGCCAGCAGCCCCAGTTCTCCAGATACGCAGTATTTT; CDR3aa: CASSPSSPDTQYF
abundance: few; j_gene: TRBJ1-2; v_gene: TRBV20-1; d_gene: .; CDR3nt: TGCAGTGCTAGATTGGCTGGCTACACCTTC; CDR3aa: CSARLAGYTF
abundance: .; j_gene: TRBJ2-5; v_gene: TRBV7-2; d_gene: .; CDR3nt: TGTGCCAGCAGCTTTCAAAGCGTAGAGACCCAGTACTTC; CDR3aa: CASSFQSVETQYF
abundance: .; j_gene: TRBJ2-2; v_gene: TRBV5-1; d_gene: .; CDR3nt: TGCGCCAGCAGCTTGAACCCCCAGGGGAACACCGGGGAGCTGTTTTTT; CDR3aa: CASSLNPQGNTGELFF
abundance: .; j_gene: TRBJ1-4; v_gene: TRBV25-1; d_gene: .; CDR3nt: TGTGCCAGCAGTGACCAGACAGCAACTAATGAAAAACTGTTTTTT; CDR3aa: CASSDQTATNEKLFF